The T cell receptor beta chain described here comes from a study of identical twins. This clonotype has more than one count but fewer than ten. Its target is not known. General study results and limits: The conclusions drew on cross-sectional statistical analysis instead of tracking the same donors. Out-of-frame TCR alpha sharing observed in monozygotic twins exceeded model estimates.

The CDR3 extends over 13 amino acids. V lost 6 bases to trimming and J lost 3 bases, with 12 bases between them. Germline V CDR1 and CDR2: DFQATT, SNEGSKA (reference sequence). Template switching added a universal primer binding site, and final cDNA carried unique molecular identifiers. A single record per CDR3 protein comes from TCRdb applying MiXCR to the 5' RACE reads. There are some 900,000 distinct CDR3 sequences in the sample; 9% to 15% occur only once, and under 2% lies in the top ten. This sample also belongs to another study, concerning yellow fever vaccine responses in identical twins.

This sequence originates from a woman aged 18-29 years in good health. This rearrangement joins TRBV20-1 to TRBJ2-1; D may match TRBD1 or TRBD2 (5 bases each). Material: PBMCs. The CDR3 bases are TGCAGTGCCTGGGGACCGATCTACAATGAGCAGTTCTTC. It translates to CSAWGPIYNEQFF.